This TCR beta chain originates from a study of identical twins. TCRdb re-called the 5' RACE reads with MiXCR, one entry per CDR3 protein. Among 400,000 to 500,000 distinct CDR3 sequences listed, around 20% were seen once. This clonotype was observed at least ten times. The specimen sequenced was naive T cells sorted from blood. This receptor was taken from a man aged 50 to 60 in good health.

The CDR3 DNA sequence: TGTGCCACCAGGACAGGGCCGAACAATGAGCAGTTCTTC. This gives the protein CATRTGPNNEQFF. V usage is TRBV15 and J usage is TRBJ2-1; 7 bases are shared with TRBD1. The CDR3 is 13 amino acids. In germline, CDR1 is LNHNV, CDR2 YYDKDF (reference sequence). Unmatched junction bases numbered 4, after V lost 6 bases and J lost 5 bases.